A single sample gave rise to the 29 T cell receptor beta chains below, sequenced in a study of blood T cell repertoires in COVID-19. Generated by immunoSEQ multiplex PCR, the TCRdb table keeps only in-frame clones and is missing some. The repertoire holds approximately 480,000 clones, 85% to 90% seen once, with 0.7% to 1% in the top ten. The sequenced sample consisted of peripheral blood. Receptors originate from a man aged 18 to 29 with COVID-19, enrolled during active disease.

The chain employs TRBV13 and TRBJ2-5; 7 bases align to TRBD1. V lost 5 bases and J lost 2; bases outside the gene matches: 14. The CDR3 consists of 17 residues. Germline assignment: CDR1 PRHDT and CDR2 FYEKMQ (reference sequence). The CDR3 sequence: CASSQGTAERWQETQYF. The DNA of the CDR3 is TGTGCCAGCAGCCAAGGGACAGCCGAACGGTGGCAAGAGACCCAGTACTTC.

This clone was found once. This rearrangement joins TRBV27 to TRBJ2-1; TRBD2 aligns across 7 bases. After removal of 6 bases from V and 4 bases from J, the junction contained 9 bases not matched to a gene. Germline lookup yields CDR1 MNHEY and CDR2 SMNVEV (reference sequence). CDR3 length: 15 residues. CDR3 in amino acids: CASSHRSGAYNEQFF. The CDR3 DNA reads as TGTGCCAGCAGCCATCGGAGCGGGGCTTACAATGAGCAGTTCTTC.

This chain links TRBV11-2 with TRBJ2-7, with 9 bases that match TRBD1. Per the germline V gene, CDR1 is SGHAT and CDR2 is FQNNGV. V lost 5 bases to trimming and J lost 5 bases; unmatched junction nucleotides: 10. The CDR3 has 15 residues. CDR3 residues: CASSGRTGVIHEQYF. In nucleotides, the CDR3 is TGTGCCAGCAGCGGAAGGACAGGGGTTATCCACGAGCAGTACTTC.

The genes are TRBV11-2 and TRBJ2-7, with TRBD2 matching over 9 bases. CDR1 is SGHAT and CDR2 is FQNNGV in the germline V gene. The CDR3 loop spans 17 amino acids. V lost 6 bases to trimming and J lost 0 bases; unmatched junction nucleotides: 12. CDR3 protein: CASRSLAGTRSSYEQYF. As DNA, the CDR3 is TGTGCCAGCAGATCGCTAGCGGGGACTAGGAGCTCCTACGAGCAGTACTTC. The full variable domain, completed using reference TRBV11-2 and TRBJ2-7, is EAGVAQSPRYKIIEKRQSVAFWCNPISGHATLYWYQQILGQGPKLLIQFQNNGVVDDSQLPKDRFSAERLKGVDSTLKIQPAKLEDSAVYLCASRSLAGTRSSYEQYFGPGTRLTVT.

The rearrangement joins TRBV2 to TRBJ1-2; no clear D gene. Germline assignment: CDR1 SNHLY and CDR2 FYNNEI. The CDR3 covers 12 residues. Trimming cost V 4 bases and J 5 bases, with 8 bases left between them. CDR3 sequence: CASSVRTYGYTF. DNA of the CDR3: TGTGCCAGCAGTGTCCGAACTTATGGCTACACCTTC.

The rearrangement joins TRBV2 to TRBJ2-7, with TRBD2 matching 8 bases. Germline CDR1 is SNHLY and CDR2 is FYNNEI. This CDR3 region has 15 residues. Germline trimming cut 6 bases from V and 4 bases from J; bases unmatched to any gene: 11. Written as DNA, the CDR3 is TGTGCCAGCAGCCCCGGGGGGGCCACCCAATACGAGCAGTACTTC. Protein: CASSPGGATQYEQYF.

This sequence joins TRBV5-4 and TRBJ2-3; 9 bases map to TRBD2. This CDR3 spans 15 amino acids. CDR1 is SGHNT and CDR2 is YYREEE in the germline V gene (reference sequence). The junction had 3 bases not matched to a gene; V was cut back by 2 bases and J by 2 bases. In DNA, the CDR3 is TGTGCCAGCAGCTTCGGACTAGCGCCCACAGATACGCAGTATTTT. The encoded protein is CASSFGLAPTDTQYF. The full variable domain, in which reference TRBV5-4 and TRBJ2-3 provide the parts outside the CDR3, is ETGVTQSPTHLIKTRGQQVTLRCSSQSGHNTVSWYQQALGQGPQFIFQYYREEENGRGNFPPRFSGLQFPNYSSELNVNALELDDSALYLCASSFGLAPTDTQYFGPGTRLTVL.

This chain connects TRBV15 to TRBJ1-5; possibly TRBD1 for D (6 bases). In germline, CDR1 is LNHNV, CDR2 YYDKDF (reference sequence). V was pared by 3 bases and J by 3 bases, with 15 bases between. The CDR3 sequence is 16 residues long. In DNA, the CDR3 is TGTGCCACCAGCAGGGCTGGTGGGGACACCAATCAGCCCCAGCATTTT. Amino acid sequence: CATSRAGGDTNQPQHF.

The chain has TRBV7-2 and TRBJ1-4; unclear D gene. Trimming took off 5 bases at V and 5 bases at J, with 12 bases between the two ends. Germline V gene sequence: CDR1 SGHTA, CDR2 FQGNSA. This CDR3 contains 14 residues. This CDR3 is CASSPQRYNEKLFF. CDR3 DNA: TGTGCCAGCAGCCCTCAGAGGTACAATGAAAAACTGTTTTTT.

The chain has TRBV19 and TRBJ1-5, with TRBD1 matching 8 bases. CDR3 size: 19 residues. J was trimmed by 2 bases and V by 7 bases; bases with no gene match: 19. From germline, CDR1 is LNHDA and CDR2 SQIVND (reference sequence). This CDR3 is CASNPGTGFGNYRNQPQHF. The CDR3 DNA sequence: TGTGCCAGTAACCCCGGGACAGGCTTCGGGAATTATCGCAATCAGCCCCAGCATTTT. The full variable domain, its missing parts supplied by reference TRBV19 and TRBJ1-5, is DGGITQSPKYLFRKEGQNVTLSCEQNLNHDAMYWYRQDPGQGLRLIYYSQIVNDFQKGDIAEGYSVSREKKESFPLTVTSAQKNPTAFYLCASNPGTGFGNYRNQPQHFGDGTRLSIL.

The chain combines TRBV6-1 with TRBJ2-5; the match to TRBD1 covers 9 bases. J was trimmed by 1 base and V by 4 bases; bases with no gene match: 10. Germline values: CDR1 MNHNS, CDR2 SASEGT. CDR3 length: 17 amino acids. The CDR3 coding sequence is TGTGCCAGCAGTGTTCTTCTTTGGGACAGGGTCCAAGAGACCCAGTACTTC. This encodes CASSVLLWDRVQETQYF.

The rearrangement joins TRBV5-1 to TRBJ2-2, with 10 bases lining up with TRBD1. J gave up 6 bases and V 4 bases, and 9 bases lay outside the gene matches. This CDR3 comprises 16 residues. Germline loops: CDR1 SGHRS, CDR2 YFSETQ. The CDR3 DNA is TGCGCCAGCAGCGCCCCGGGACAGGGGATCGCCGGGGAGCTGTTTTTT. Its translation: CASSAPGQGIAGELFF.

This clone has just a few counts. The J gene is TRBJ1-2, the V gene TRBV19; 9 nucleotides line up with TRBD1. J lost 3 bases, V lost 6 bases, and 5 bases had no gene match. Per the germline V gene, CDR1 is LNHDA and CDR2 is SQIVND (reference sequence). There are 14 residues in the CDR3. CDR3 DNA: TGTGCCAGTAGCCCGACAGGGGGATACTATGGCTACACCTTC. This translates into CASSPTGGYYGYTF.

The chain has TRBV6-5 and TRBJ1-2; the D gene is possibly TRBD1 (6 bases). Germline CDR1 and CDR2: MNHEY and SVGAGI. Trimming stripped 4 bases from V and 3 bases from J, with 18 bases between. The CDR3 spans 16 residues. CDR3 sequence reads: CASSFHLQGGDYGYTF. DNA of the CDR3: TGTGCCAGCAGTTTTCACCTACAGGGTGGAGACTATGGCTACACCTTC.

V gene TRBV29-1 combines with J gene TRBJ1-1, with 7 bases lining up with TRBD1. This CDR3 is 15 amino acids long. J was trimmed by 5 bases and V by 3 bases; bases with no gene match: 12. CDR1 SQVTM and CDR2 ANQGSEA come from the germline V gene. In DNA form, the CDR3 reads TGCAGCGTTGAGGTCCAAGGGACAGTCATGACTGAAGCTTTCTTT. It yields the protein CSVEVQGTVMTEAFF.

The chain uses TRBV9 and TRBJ2-5, with TRBD1 as a possible D gene (6 bases). Germline-derived CDR1 and CDR2 are SGDLS and YYNGEE. Trimming took 0 bases from V and 0 from J, leaving 18 bases between them. This CDR3 region has 18 residues. The CDR3 protein is CASSVGVGDTWYQETQYF. Written as DNA, the CDR3 is TGTGCCAGCAGCGTAGGAGTCGGGGACACTTGGTACCAAGAGACCCAGTACTTC.

The V gene is TRBV19, the J gene TRBJ2-1; TRBD1 matches 9 bases. With 3 bases clipped from V and 8 bases from J, the junction kept 8 bases outside the gene matches. Germline V gives CDR1 LNHDA, CDR2 SQIVND (reference sequence). CDR3 length: 15 residues. CDR3 loop: CASSMTWTGVDEQFF. In nucleotides, the CDR3 is TGTGCCAGTAGTATGACGTGGACAGGGGTCGATGAGCAGTTCTTC.

This rearrangement joins TRBV11-2 to TRBJ2-1, with D possibly TRBD2 on 5 matching bases. The CDR3 sequence is 15 residues long. V lost 0 bases to trimming and J lost 5 bases, with 11 bases between them. Germline V gene lookup returns CDR1 SGHAT and CDR2 FQNNGV. CDR3 bases: TGTGCCAGCAGCTTAGAAAGGACTTTCCACAATGAGCAGTTCTTC. Residues: CASSLERTFHNEQFF. Full variable domain (rest looked up from reference TRBV11-2 and TRBJ2-1): EAGVAQSPRYKIIEKRQSVAFWCNPISGHATLYWYQQILGQGPKLLIQFQNNGVVDDSQLPKDRFSAERLKGVDSTLKIQPAKLEDSAVYLCASSLERTFHNEQFFGPGTRLTVL.

V usage is TRBV5-5 and J usage is TRBJ2-1; TRBD1 matches at 7 bases. V shed 0 bases and J 2 bases; nucleotides not matched to a gene: 2. The CDR3 runs to 15 residues. The germline CDR1 and CDR2 sequences are SGHKS and YYEKEE (reference sequence). CDR3: CASSLGQGAYNEQFF. CDR3 sequence (DNA): TGTGCCAGCAGCTTGGGGCAGGGGGCCTACAATGAGCAGTTCTTC.

This sequence joins TRBV5-1 and TRBJ1-4; perhaps TRBD1 as D (6 bases). The CDR3 loop spans 14 amino acids. The V gene's germline CDR1 is SGHRS and CDR2 YFSETQ. The ends were cut back, 2 bases at V and 7 bases at J, with 12 bases in the middle. The CDR3 DNA follows: TGCGCCAGCAGCTTCGGGGGGCTGGGTGAAAAACTGTTTTTT. It codes for CASSFGGLGEKLFF.

This chain links TRBV5-1 with TRBJ2-5; weak D call: TRBD2 (6 bases). From germline, CDR1 is SGHRS and CDR2 YFSETQ. V lost 2 bases to trimming and J lost 1 base, with 9 bases between them. The CDR3 has 14 amino acids. The CDR3 protein is CASSLPGSQETQYF. The CDR3 DNA reads TGCGCCAGCAGCTTACCCGGGAGCCAAGAGACCCAGTACTTC.

The chain recombines TRBV13 with TRBJ1-1; 12 positions agree with TRBD1. This CDR3 is 15 amino acids long. The V gene's germline CDR1 is PRHDT and CDR2 FYEKMQ (reference sequence). V was pared by 5 bases and J by 2 bases, with 3 bases of the junction left unmatched. CDR3 sequence reads: CASSGDRGLNTEAFF. Written as DNA, the CDR3 is TGTGCCAGCAGCGGGGACAGGGGGCTCAACACTGAAGCTTTCTTT.

This clone was seen just once. The genes are TRBV5-5 and TRBJ2-7; a possible D gene is TRBD2 (6 bases). Germline V lookup: CDR1 SGHKS, CDR2 YYEKEE (reference sequence). This CDR3 comprises 13 residues. V was trimmed by 5 bases and J by 3 bases, leaving 12 bases between them. The CDR3 DNA reads as TGTGCCAGCAGGCTGGGACTTCGCTACGAGCAGTACTTC. Its protein product is CASRLGLRYEQYF. Looking up the rest from reference TRBV5-5 and TRBJ2-7 gives the full variable domain: DAGVTQSPTHLIKTRGQQVTLRCSPISGHKSVSWYQQVLGQGPQFIFQYYEKEERGRGNFPDRFSARQFPNYSSELNVNALLLGDSALYLCASRLGLRYEQYFGPGTRLTVT.

The CDR3: CASSEGGGSAGNTIYF. The CDR3 region has the DNA TGTGCCAGCAGTGAAGGGGGGGGCTCTGCTGGAAACACCATATATTTT. The chain joins TRBV2 to TRBJ1-3; D possibly corresponds to TRBD1 (6 bases). The CDR3 totals 16 residues. V lost 1 base and J 2 bases, leaving 12 bases between the germline ends. CDR1 and CDR2 from the germline V gene are SNHLY and FYNNEI.

This clone was counted a single time. The chain employs TRBV6-5 and TRBJ1-2; the match to TRBD1 covers 9 bases. The V segment lost 6 bases and the J segment 2 bases; nucleotides outside the gene matches: 1. The CDR3 consists of 13 residues. CDR1 is MNHEY and CDR2 is SVGAGI in the germline V gene. The chain's CDR3 is CASRQGANYGYTF. The CDR3 DNA follows: TGTGCCAGCAGACAGGGGGCCAACTATGGCTACACCTTC.

The DNA of the CDR3 is TGTGCCACCAGCAGTCCGAGTGTATTGGGCAACCAGGTTAATACGCAGTATTTT. Encoded protein: CATSSPSVLGNQVNTQYF. V is TRBV15 and J is TRBJ2-3; D gene unclear. Germline loops: CDR1 LNHNV, CDR2 YYDKDF (reference sequence). The CDR3 is 18 amino acids. V lost 3 bases to trimming and J lost 7 bases, with 26 bases between them.

This chain connects TRBV28 to TRBJ2-4, with TRBD2 identical over 7 bases. The ends lost 2 bases at V and 9 bases at J; junction bases unmatched: 22. Germline V gene data show CDR1 as MDHEN and CDR2 as SYDVKM. The CDR3 totals 19 residues. The CDR3 here is CASSLGVVGKARELGIQYF. CDR3 nucleotide sequence: TGTGCCAGCAGTTTAGGGGTGGTGGGTAAGGCGCGGGAGCTGGGCATTCAGTACTTC.

V gene TRBV18 combines with J gene TRBJ2-2; maybe TRBD2 (5 bases). V dropped 0 bases and J dropped 7 bases, with 18 bases sitting between them. The CDR3 contains 17 residues. The germline V gene encodes CDR1 KGHSH and CDR2 LQKENI. CDR3 protein: CASSPPNTPGGGGELFF. CDR3 nucleotide sequence: TGTGCCAGCTCACCACCGAATACCCCCGGAGGTGGCGGGGAGCTGTTTTTT.

The chain is built from TRBV19 and TRBJ1-6; 9 bases align to TRBD1. V dropped 5 bases and J dropped 9; count of bases not matched to a gene: 5. The germline gives CDR1 LNHDA, CDR2 SQIVND (reference sequence). CDR3 length: 14 residues. CDR3 in amino acids: CASSGGQGSSPLHF. The CDR3 DNA is TGTGCCAGTAGTGGTGGACAGGGGAGTTCACCCCTCCACTTT.